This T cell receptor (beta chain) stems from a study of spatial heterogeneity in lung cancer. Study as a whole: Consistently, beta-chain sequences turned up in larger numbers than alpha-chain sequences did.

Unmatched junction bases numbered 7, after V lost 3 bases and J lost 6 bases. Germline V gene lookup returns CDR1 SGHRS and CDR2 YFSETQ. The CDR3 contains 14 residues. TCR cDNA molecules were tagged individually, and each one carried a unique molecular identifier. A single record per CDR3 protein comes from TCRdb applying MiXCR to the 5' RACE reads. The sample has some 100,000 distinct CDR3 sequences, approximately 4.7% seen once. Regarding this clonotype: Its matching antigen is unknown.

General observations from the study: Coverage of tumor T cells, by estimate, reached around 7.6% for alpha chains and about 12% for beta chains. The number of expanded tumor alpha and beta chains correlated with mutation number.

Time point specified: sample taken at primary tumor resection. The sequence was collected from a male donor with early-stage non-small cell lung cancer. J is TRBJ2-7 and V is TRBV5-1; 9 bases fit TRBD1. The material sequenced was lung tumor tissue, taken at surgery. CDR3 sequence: CASSWGTGTAEQYF. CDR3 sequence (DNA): TGCGCCAGCAGCTGGGGGACAGGGACTGCCGAGCAGTACTTC.